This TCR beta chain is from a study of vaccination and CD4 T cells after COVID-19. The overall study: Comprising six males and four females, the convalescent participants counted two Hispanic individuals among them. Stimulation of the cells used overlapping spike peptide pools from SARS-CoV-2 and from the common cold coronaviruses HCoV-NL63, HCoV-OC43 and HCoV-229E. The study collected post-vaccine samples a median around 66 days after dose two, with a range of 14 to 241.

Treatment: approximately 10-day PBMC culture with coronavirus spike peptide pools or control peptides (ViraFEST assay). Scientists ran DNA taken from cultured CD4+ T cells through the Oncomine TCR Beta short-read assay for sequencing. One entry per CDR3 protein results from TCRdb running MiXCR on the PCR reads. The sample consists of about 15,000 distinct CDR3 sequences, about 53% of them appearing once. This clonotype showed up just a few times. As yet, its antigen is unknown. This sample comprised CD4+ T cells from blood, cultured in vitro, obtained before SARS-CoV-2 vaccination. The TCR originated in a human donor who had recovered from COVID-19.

The CDR3 spells CASSSLAGGTDTQYF. In DNA, the CDR3 is TGTGCCAGCAGCTCTTTAGCGGGGGGAACAGATACGCAGTATTTT. The chain recombines TRBV11-2 with TRBJ2-3, with 10 bases fitting TRBD2. The length of the CDR3 is 15 residues. CDR1 and CDR2 from the germline V gene are SGHAT and FQNNGV. Unmatched junction bases numbered 4, after V lost 4 bases and J lost 3 bases.